This T cell receptor beta chain was captured in a study of T cells after yellow fever vaccination. Study observations and caveats: A small proportion of clonotypes was detected in both the CD4 and CD8 compartments. At 95% to 97% for CD4 and approximately 89% for CD8, most primary-vaccination clones showed up again after the booster.

TCR cDNA was made by 5'RACE template switching, adding a universal primer site and UMIs. TCRdb re-derived calls from the 5' RACE reads in MiXCR, one entry per CDR3 protein. The sample lists approximately 330,000 distinct CDR3 sequences, roughly 4% occurring once. The CDR3 extends over 17 amino acids. Trimming shortened V by 3 bases and J by 0 bases, and 15 bases separated the two germline ends. Germline V lookup: CDR1 MNHEY, CDR2 SVGEGT. This clonotype was detected many times. No antigen is known for it. J is TRBJ1-3 and V is TRBV6-2 or TRBV6-3; possibly TRBD1 for D (5 bases). The clonotype was recovered from a man in his late teens or twenties who received the YFV17D yellow fever vaccine. The sequences come from PBMCs, collected 5 days after the yellow fever booster vaccination. The CDR3 reads CASSYSGLRSSGNTIYF. DNA for the CDR3: TGTGCCAGCAGTTATTCGGGACTTCGGAGCTCTGGAAACACCATATATTTT.